The 10 T cell receptor beta chains below come from one sample, sequenced in a study of T cells in Graves' hyperthyroidism and ophthalmopathy. TCR beta CDR3 regions were amplified from RNA transcripts. The TCR CDR3 was amplified in a first-round RT-PCR using the HTBI primer set. TCRdb ran MiXCR on the multiplex PCR reads and lists one entry per CDR3 protein. The repertoire holds approximately 720,000 distinct CDR3 sequences, with roughly a sixth as singletons. The sample comprised blood. The receptors come from a woman aged 45-65 years with Graves' hyperthyroidism that later progressed to Graves' ophthalmopathy.

A few counts support this clonotype. This chain joins TRBV30 and TRBJ2-5; TRBD2 aligns across 7 bases. The CDR3 is made up of 14 amino acids. CDR1 GTSNPN and CDR2 SVGIG come from the germline V gene (reference sequence). Trimming at V came to 0 bases and at J to 2 bases, leaving 3 bases not matched to a gene. Here the CDR3 reads CAWSVWGGQETQYF. Here the CDR3 DNA reads TGTGCCTGGAGTGTCTGGGGGGGGCAAGAGACCCAGTACTTC.

This clonotype has a count of ten or more. The J gene is TRBJ1-2, the V gene TRBV6-2 or TRBV6-3, with a possible D match to TRBD1 (5 bases). The length of the CDR3 is 15 residues. With 0 bases removed from V and 0 bases from J, the gap between germline ends came to 8 bases. The germline V gene has CDR1 MNHEY and CDR2 SVGEGT. The CDR3 spells CASSYSWDPNYGYTF. The CDR3 DNA sequence: TGTGCCAGCAGTTACTCGTGGGACCCTAACTATGGCTACACCTTC.

This clonotype was seen at least ten times. This chain links TRBV5-6 with TRBJ1-1; TRBD1 matches at 7 bases. This CDR3 contains 16 residues. In germline, CDR1 is SGHDT, CDR2 YYEEEE. V was clipped by 4 bases and J by 1 base; unmatched bases: 10. The DNA of the CDR3 is TGTGCCAGCAGCCCGCTACTAAGACAGGGGAACACTGAAGCTTTCTTT. It encodes CASSPLLRQGNTEAFF.

The rearrangement links TRBV30 to TRBJ1-1; D not certain. This CDR3 has 11 residues. The V and J ends lost 0 bases and 12 bases respectively, with 11 bases between them. Germline CDR1 reads GTSNPN; CDR2 reads SVGIG (reference sequence). CDR3 residues: CAWSVPQETFF. The CDR3 nucleotides read TGTGCCTGGAGTGTCCCCCAGGAAACTTTCTTT.

This clonotype came up many times. V is TRBV7-3 and J is TRBJ1-6, with a possible D match to TRBD1 (6 bases). V was cut by 6 bases and J by 11 bases, with 17 bases left in between. The CDR3 totals 14 residues. CDR1 is SGHTA, CDR2 FQGTGA, per germline. The CDR3 is CASRVGQKLTPLHF. The CDR3 nucleotides are TGTGCCAGCAGAGTAGGACAGAAGTTAACACCCCTCCACTTT.

This clonotype has ten or more counts. J is TRBJ1-1 and V is TRBV7-3, with no clear D. The CDR3 runs 13 residues. Looked up from germline, CDR1 is SGHTA and CDR2 is FQGTGA. Trimming shortened V by 4 bases and J by 8 bases, and 14 bases separated the two germline ends. CDR3 protein: CASSSARATEAFF. DNA for the CDR3: TGTGCCAGCAGCTCGGCACGGGCCACAGAAGCTTTCTTT.

In this sample, this clonotype turned up a few times. The chain joins TRBV27 to TRBJ1-5, with D unclear. Germline V gene lookup returns CDR1 MNHEY and CDR2 SMNVEV (reference sequence). Trimming left V 3 bases short and J 2 bases short, with 14 bases between. The CDR3 is 16 amino acids. CDR3 region: CASSLGTGYGNQPQHF. The CDR3 bases are TGTGCCAGCAGTTTGGGCACGGGATACGGCAATCAGCCCCAGCATTTT.

Many counts were recorded for this clonotype. V gene TRBV7-3 combines with J gene TRBJ2-1; TRBD1 is a possible D gene (5 bases). This CDR3 contains 12 residues. Germline V gene data show CDR1 as SGHTA and CDR2 as FQGTGA. The germline V and J ends were trimmed by 3 bases and 9 bases, with 9 bases remaining between them. The CDR3 DNA reads TGTGCCAGCAGCTTGGGGCCGTCTGAGCAGTTCTTC. It is translated as CASSLGPSEQFF.

This clonotype has ten or more counts. This chain connects TRBV5-1 to TRBJ2-2; D is ambiguous. The CDR3 has 15 amino acids. V gave up 0 bases and J gave up 2 bases, with 8 bases separating them. Germline assignment: CDR1 SGHRS and CDR2 YFSETQ. The CDR3 nucleotides are TGCGCCAGCAGCTTGGTAGTCAGTAACACCGGGGAGCTGTTTTTT. Its translation: CASSLVVSNTGELFF.

Details on this clonotype: Being one base from a much bigger clone, this may be a read error. CDR3 residues: CAIREGATNEKLFF. DNA for the CDR3: TGTGCCATCAGGGAGGGGGCGACTAATGAAAAACTGTTTTTT. The chain joins TRBV10-3 to TRBJ1-4, with TRBD1 matching over 7 bases. The germline CDR1 and CDR2 sequences are ENHRY and SYGVKD. This CDR3 comprises 14 residues. Unmatched junction bases numbered 3, after V lost 6 bases and J lost 2 bases.